Listed here is a single TCR beta chain. These data are taken from a study of blood T cell repertoires in COVID-19. On the study more broadly: Researchers got acute and convalescent COVID-19 samples from the United States, Italy and Spain.

In the original processing: Scientists estimated how many nucleated cells there were by amplifying reference gene primers. Profiling relied on immunoSEQ multiplex PCR, and the TCRdb table lists in-frame clones only, not all of them. V and J calls and clone size come straight from that table; D and trimming were deduced from the DNA. The sample contains 150,000 to 200,000 clones, 82% of which appear only once. The sequencing input was peripheral blood. The receptor was isolated from a woman between 55 and 75 years old with COVID-19, enrolled during active disease.

DNA for the CDR3: TGTGCCAGCAGGGGACTAGCGTCCACCGGGGAGCTGTTTTTT. It specifies CASRGLASTGELFF. The J gene is TRBJ2-2, the V gene TRBV6-5; 10 bases map to TRBD2. The CDR3 covers 14 residues. V shed 6 bases and J 4 bases; nucleotides not matched to a gene: 2. CDR1 and CDR2 (germline): MNHEY, SVGAGI.